These T cell receptor beta chains were read from a single sample in a study of T-cell memory formation after mild COVID-19. In TCRdb, the 5' RACE reads were re-called with MiXCR into one record per CDR3 protein. The table has about 240,000 distinct CDR3 sequences, around 10% seen once; the top ten hold roughly 21%. Specimen: PBMCs or a T cell subset sorted from them (not recorded which). The receptor set was obtained from a young man who had mild COVID-19 (a few samples of this study predate the infection). Cell type and time point are not known. Both conserved end residues are part of each CDR3. A row's size may be missing; if present it is once, few, many or a size class.

TRBV5-4	TRBJ2-5	-	CASSPRQGHQETQYF
TRBV10-1	TRBJ2-3	few	CASSESGQLDTDTQYF
TRBV20-1	TRBJ2-3	-	CSARHPGGDTQYF
TRBV12-3/TRBV12-4	TRBJ1-4	-	CARGGEKLFF
TRBV15	TRBJ2-5	-	CATSRDKIQETQYF
TRBV3-1	TRBJ1-1	few	CASSQDRATWGTEAFF
TRBV5-6	TRBJ2-1	few	CASSAGLFNEQFF
TRBV6-5	TRBJ1-5	many	CASSYRYSNQPQHF
TRBV5-1	TRBJ1-6	few	CASSLVAEGNSPLHF
TRBV20-1	TRBJ1-6	few	CSAPDRSSYNSPLHF
TRBV2	TRBJ2-2	few	CASIRDRENTGELFF
TRBV7-2	TRBJ2-3	few	CASSRSGLSTDTQYF
TRBV4-3	TRBJ2-3	few	CASSQLAKTSDTQYF
TRBV6-5	TRBJ2-7	-	CASSTTSYYEQYF
TRBV6-1	TRBJ2-5	-	CASGLGVQETQYF
TRBV20-1	TRBJ2-7	-	CSASRGGGKYEQYF
TRBV6-6	TRBJ1-5	few	CASSTDGIAPQHF
TRBV20-1	TRBJ2-3	-	CSAGRGDSGGGTDTQYF
TRBV12-3/TRBV12-4	TRBJ1-2	-	CASSLPDRAGYTF
TRBV3-1	TRBJ2-1	few	CASSQRGTEQFF
TRBV12-3/TRBV12-4	TRBJ1-2	-	CASSYGTGGSTGYTF
TRBV19	TRBJ1-1	-	CASKGPEAFF
TRBV14	TRBJ2-5	-	CASSQDLQTQYF
TRBV6-5	TRBJ2-6	many	CASSYSGSGANVLTF
TRBV15	TRBJ2-1	-	CATSRDHEQFF
TRBV28	TRBJ2-3	-	CAHGRTDTQYF
TRBV6-1	TRBJ1-5	few	CASSENPRGGQPQHF
TRBV28	TRBJ2-5	few	CASRLSTGGGETQYF
TRBV20-1	TRBJ2-2	-	CSARIFSGELFF
TRBV5-1	TRBJ1-1	-	CASSLEAALNTEAFF
TRBV5-1	TRBJ1-5	-	CASSLGDREDQPQHF
TRBV7-9	TRBJ1-1	few	CASSTEARTDKNTEAFF
TRBV7-2	TRBJ1-2	-	CASRGGMGVGYGYTF
TRBV6-5	TRBJ2-3	-	CASSLGLAGGMGNTQYF
TRBV15	TRBJ1-3	-	CATSRDLHSGNTIYF
TRBV28	TRBJ1-1	few	CASSSNRGRSTEAFF
TRBV4-3	TRBJ1-2	-	CASSQTSGYGYTF
TRBV5-4	TRBJ2-1	few	CASSSASDDEQFF
TRBV6-5	TRBJ1-4	-	CASRTRGWDEKLFF
TRBV29-1	TRBJ1-4	-	CSVAPGQATGEKLFF
TRBV27	TRBJ1-6	few	CASSLIGTGNSPLHF
TRBV5-1	TRBJ2-2	few	CASSLTSGGTGELFF